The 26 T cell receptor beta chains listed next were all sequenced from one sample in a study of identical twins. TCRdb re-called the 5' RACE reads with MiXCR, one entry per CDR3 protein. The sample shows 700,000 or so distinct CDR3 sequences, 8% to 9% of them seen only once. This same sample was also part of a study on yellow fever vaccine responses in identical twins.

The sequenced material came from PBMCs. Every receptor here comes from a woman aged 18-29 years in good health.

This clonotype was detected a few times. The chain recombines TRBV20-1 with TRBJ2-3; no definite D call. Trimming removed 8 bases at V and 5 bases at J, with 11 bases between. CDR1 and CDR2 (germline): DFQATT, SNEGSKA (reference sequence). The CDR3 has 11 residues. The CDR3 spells CSSESKDTQYF. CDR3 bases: TGCAGTTCCGAATCGAAAGATACGCAGTATTTT.

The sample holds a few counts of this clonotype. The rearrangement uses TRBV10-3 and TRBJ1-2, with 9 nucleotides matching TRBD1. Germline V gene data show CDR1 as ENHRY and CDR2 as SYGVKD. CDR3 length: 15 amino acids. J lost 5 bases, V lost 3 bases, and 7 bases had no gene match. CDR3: CAISEAGTGTYGYTF. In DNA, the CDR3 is TGTGCCATCAGTGAAGCCGGGACAGGGACTTATGGCTACACCTTC.

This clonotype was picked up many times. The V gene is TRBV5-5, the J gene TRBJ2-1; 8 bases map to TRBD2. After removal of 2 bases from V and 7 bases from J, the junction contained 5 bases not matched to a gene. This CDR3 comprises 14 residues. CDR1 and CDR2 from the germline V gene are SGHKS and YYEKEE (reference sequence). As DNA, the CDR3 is TGTGCCAGCAGCTTCCCGGGACTAGTGAATGAGCAGTTCTTC. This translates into CASSFPGLVNEQFF.

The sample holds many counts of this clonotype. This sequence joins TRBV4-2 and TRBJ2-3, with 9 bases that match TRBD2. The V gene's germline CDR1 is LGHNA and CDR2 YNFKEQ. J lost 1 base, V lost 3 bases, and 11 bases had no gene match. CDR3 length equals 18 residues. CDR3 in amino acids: CASSHRLADILGTDTQYF. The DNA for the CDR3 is TGTGCCAGCAGCCACCGACTAGCGGATATACTCGGCACAGATACGCAGTATTTT.

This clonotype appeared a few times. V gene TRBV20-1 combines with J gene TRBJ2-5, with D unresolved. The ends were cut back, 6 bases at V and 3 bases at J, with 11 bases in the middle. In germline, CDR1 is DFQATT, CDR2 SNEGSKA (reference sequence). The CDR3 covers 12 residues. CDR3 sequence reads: CSAPPGKETQYF. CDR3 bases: TGCAGTGCCCCCCCCGGAAAAGAGACCCAGTACTTC.

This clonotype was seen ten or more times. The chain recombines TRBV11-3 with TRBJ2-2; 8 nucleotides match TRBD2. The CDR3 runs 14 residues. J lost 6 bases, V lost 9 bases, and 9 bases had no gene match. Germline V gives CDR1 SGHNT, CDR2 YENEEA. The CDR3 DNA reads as TGTGCCAGTGGACAGCGGGAGTTGGCCGGGGAGCTGTTTTTT. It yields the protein CASGQRELAGELFF. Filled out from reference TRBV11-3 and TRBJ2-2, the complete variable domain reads EAGVVQSPRYKIIEKKQPVAFWCNPISGHNTLYWYLQNLGQGPELLIRYENEEAVDDSQLPKDRFSAERLKGVDSTLKIQPAELGDSAVYLCASGQRELAGELFFGEGSRLTVL.

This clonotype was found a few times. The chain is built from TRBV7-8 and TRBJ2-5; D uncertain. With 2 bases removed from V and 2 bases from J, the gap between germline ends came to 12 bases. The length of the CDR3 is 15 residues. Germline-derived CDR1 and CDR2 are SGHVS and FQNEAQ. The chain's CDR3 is CASSLSYTQQETQYF. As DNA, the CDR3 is TGTGCCAGCAGCTTATCCTACACGCAACAAGAGACCCAGTACTTC. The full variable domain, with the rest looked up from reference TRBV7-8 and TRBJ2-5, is GAGVSQSPRYKVAKRGQDVALRCDPISGHVSLFWYQQALGQGPEFLTYFQNEAQLDKSGLPSDRFFAERPEGSVSTLKIQRTQQEDSAVYLCASSLSYTQQETQYFGPGTRLLVL.

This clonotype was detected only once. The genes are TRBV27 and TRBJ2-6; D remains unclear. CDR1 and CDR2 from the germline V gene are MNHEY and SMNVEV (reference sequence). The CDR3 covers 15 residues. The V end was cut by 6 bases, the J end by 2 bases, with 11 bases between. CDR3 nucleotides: TGTGCCAGCAGAACTACCCGCGCTGGGGCCAACGTCCTGACTTTC. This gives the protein CASRTTRAGANVLTF.

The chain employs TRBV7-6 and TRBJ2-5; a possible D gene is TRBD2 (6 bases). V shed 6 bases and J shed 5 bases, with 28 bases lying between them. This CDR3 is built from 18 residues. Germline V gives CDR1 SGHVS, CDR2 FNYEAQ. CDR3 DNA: TGTGCCAGCAGACTTCAGGCCCGGGCGCGGGATTGGGGGGAGACCCAGTACTTC. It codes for CASRLQARARDWGETQYF.

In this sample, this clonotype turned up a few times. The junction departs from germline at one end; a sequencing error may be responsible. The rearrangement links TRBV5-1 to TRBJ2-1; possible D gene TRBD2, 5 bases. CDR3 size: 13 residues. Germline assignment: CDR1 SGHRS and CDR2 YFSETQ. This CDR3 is CASSAETNRPPIF. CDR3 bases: TGCGCCAGCAGCGCCGAGACTAACCGGCCCCCGATCTTC.

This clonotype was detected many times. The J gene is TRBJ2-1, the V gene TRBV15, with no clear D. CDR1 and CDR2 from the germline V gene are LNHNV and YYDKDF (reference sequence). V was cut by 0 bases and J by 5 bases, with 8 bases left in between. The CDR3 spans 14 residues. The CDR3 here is CATSRDRQHNEQFF. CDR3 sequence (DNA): TGTGCCACCAGCAGAGATCGTCAGCACAATGAGCAGTTCTTC.

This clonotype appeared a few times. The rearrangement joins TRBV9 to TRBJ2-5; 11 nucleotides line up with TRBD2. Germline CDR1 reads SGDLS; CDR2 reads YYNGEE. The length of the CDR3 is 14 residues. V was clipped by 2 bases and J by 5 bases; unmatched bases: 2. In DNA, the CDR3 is TGTGCCAGCAGCGTTAGCGGGGGGGCCGAGACCCAGTACTTC. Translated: CASSVSGGAETQYF. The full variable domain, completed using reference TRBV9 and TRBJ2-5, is DSGVTQTPKHLITATGQRVTLRCSPRSGDLSVYWYQQSLDQGLQFLIQYYNGEERAKGNILERFSAQQFPDLHSELNLSSLELGDSALYFCASSVSGGAETQYFGPGTRLLVL.

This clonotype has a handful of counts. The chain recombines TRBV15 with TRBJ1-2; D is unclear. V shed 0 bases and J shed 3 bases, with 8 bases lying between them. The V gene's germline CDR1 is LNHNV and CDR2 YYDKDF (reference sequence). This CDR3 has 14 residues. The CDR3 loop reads CATSRDRGYYGYTF. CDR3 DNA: TGTGCCACCAGCAGAGATAGAGGGTACTATGGCTACACCTTC.

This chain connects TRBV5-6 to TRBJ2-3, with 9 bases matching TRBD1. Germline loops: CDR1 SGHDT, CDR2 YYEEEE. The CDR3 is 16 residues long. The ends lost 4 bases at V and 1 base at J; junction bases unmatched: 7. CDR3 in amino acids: CASSLANRGRTDTQYF. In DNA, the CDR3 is TGTGCCAGCAGCCTTGCTAACAGGGGGCGCACAGATACGCAGTATTTT.

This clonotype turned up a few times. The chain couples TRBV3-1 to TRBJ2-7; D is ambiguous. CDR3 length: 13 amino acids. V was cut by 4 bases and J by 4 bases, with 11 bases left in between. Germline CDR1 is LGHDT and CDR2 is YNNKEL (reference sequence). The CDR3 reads CASSPQTTYEQYF. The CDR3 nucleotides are TGTGCCAGCAGCCCGCAAACTACTTACGAGCAGTACTTC.

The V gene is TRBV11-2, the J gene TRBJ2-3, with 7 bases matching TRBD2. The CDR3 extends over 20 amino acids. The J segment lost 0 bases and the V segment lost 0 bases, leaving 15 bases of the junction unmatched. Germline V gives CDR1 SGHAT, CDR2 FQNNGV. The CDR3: CASSLDLRGGSGGSTDTQYF. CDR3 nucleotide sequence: TGTGCCAGCAGCTTAGACCTAAGGGGAGGGTCGGGGGGTAGCACAGATACGCAGTATTTT.

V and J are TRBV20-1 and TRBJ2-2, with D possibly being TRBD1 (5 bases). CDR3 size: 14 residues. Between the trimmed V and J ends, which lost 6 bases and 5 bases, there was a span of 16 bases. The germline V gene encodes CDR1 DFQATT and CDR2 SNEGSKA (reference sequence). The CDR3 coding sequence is TGCAGTGCAACGCCGTCAGGGTATACCGGGGAGCTGTTTTTT. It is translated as CSATPSGYTGELFF.

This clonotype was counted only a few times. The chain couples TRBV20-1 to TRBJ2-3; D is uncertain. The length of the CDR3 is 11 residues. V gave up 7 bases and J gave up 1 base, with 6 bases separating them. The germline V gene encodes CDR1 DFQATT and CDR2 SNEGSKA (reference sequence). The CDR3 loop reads CSDGRTDTQYF. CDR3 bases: TGCAGTGACGGACGCACAGATACGCAGTATTTT.

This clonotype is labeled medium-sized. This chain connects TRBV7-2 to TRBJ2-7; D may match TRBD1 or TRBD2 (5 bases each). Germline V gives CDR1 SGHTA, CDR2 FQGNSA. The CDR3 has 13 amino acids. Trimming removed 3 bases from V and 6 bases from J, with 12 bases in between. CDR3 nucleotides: TGTGCCAGCAGCTTGGGACCAGCGTTCGAGCAGTACTTC. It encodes CASSLGPAFEQYF. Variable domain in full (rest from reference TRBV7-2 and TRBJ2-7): GAGVSQSPSNKVTEKGKDVELRCDPISGHTALYWYRQSLGQGLEFLIYFQGNSAPDKSGLPSDRFSAERTGGSVSTLTIQRTQQEDSAVYLCASSLGPAFEQYFGPGTRLTVT.

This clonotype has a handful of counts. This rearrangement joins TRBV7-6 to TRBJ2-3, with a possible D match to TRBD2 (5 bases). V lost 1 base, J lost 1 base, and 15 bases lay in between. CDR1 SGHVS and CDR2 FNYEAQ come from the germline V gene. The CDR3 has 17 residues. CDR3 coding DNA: TGTGCCAGCAGCTTAGGAACGAGAGGGCGGGGCACAGATACGCAGTATTTT. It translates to CASSLGTRGRGTDTQYF. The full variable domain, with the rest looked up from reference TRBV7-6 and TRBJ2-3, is GAGVSQSPRYKVTKRGQDVALRCDPISGHVSLYWYRQALGQGPEFLTYFNYEAQQDKSGLPNDRFSAERPEGSISTLTIQRTEQRDSAMYRCASSLGTRGRGTDTQYFGPGTRLTVL.

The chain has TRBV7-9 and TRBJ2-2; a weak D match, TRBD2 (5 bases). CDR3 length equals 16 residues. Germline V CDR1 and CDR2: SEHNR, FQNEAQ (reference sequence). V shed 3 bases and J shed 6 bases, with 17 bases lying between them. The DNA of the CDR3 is TGTGCCAGCAGCTTTAAGATGCTCTCCGGGGCCGGGGAGCTGTTTTTT. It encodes CASSFKMLSGAGELFF.

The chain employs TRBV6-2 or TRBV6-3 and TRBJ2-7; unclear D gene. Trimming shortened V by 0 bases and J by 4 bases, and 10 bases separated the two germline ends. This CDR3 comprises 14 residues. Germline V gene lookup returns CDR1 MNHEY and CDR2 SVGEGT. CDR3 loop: CASSYSRTGYEQYF. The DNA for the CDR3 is TGTGCCAGCAGTTACTCGAGGACCGGATACGAGCAGTACTTC.

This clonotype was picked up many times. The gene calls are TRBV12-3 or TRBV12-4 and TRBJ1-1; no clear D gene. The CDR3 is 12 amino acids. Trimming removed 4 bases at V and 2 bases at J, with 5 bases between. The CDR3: CASSWSNTEAFF. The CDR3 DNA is TGTGCCAGCAGTTGGTCCAACACTGAAGCTTTCTTT.

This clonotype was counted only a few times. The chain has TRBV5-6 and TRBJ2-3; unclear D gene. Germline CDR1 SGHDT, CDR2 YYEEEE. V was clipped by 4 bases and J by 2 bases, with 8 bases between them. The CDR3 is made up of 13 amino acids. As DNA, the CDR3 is TGTGCCAGCAGCAAGACCTCCACAGATACGCAGTATTTT. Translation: CASSKTSTDTQYF. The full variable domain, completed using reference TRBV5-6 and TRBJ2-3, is DAGVTQSPTHLIKTRGQQVTLRCSPKSGHDTVSWYQQALGQGPQFIFQYYEEEERQRGNFPDRFSGHQFPNYSSELNVNALLLGDSALYLCASSKTSTDTQYFGPGTRLTVL.

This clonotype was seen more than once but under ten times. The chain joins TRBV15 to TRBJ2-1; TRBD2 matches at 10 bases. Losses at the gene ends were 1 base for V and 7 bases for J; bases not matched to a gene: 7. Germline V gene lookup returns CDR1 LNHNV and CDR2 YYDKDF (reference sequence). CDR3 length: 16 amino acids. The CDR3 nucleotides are TGTGCCACCAGCAGAGGACAGCGGGAGGGGGGAAATGAGCAGTTCTTC. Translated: CATSRGQREGGNEQFF.

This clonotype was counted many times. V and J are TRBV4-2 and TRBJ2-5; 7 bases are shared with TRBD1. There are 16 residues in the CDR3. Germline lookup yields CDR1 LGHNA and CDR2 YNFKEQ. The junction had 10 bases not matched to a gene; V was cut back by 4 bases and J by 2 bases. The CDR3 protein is CASSLYPRGQQETQYF. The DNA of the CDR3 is TGTGCCAGCAGCCTCTACCCCCGGGGACAGCAAGAGACCCAGTACTTC.